The entry that follows covers one T cell receptor (beta chain) sequence. This sample is part of a study of blood T cell repertoires in COVID-19. Overall study: The United States, Italy and Spain were the sources of the acute and convalescent COVID-19 samples. The analysed material was cDNA or gDNA that came from T cells, B-cell-depleted T cells, or PBMCs.

Study processing details: Amplification of reference gene primers provided the estimated nucleated cell counts. Profiling relied on immunoSEQ multiplex PCR, and the TCRdb table lists in-frame clones only, not all of them. V and J calls and clone size are as listed in that table; D and trimming were resolved from the DNA. The sample gives about 99,000 clones, approximately 84% of which show up once; around 11% is in the top ten. V shed 6 bases, J shed 6 bases, and the junction held 1 base outside the gene matches. The CDR3 extends over 11 amino acids. Germline CDR1 SNHLY, CDR2 FYNNEI. The V gene is TRBV2, the J gene TRBJ2-7; 8 nucleotides agree with TRBD2. This TCR derives from a human donor in a cohort sampled during active COVID-19. Sequenced: peripheral blood. The chain's CDR3 is CASSAGGEQYF. The CDR3 DNA is TGTGCCAGCAGCGCGGGAGGCGAGCAGTACTTC.